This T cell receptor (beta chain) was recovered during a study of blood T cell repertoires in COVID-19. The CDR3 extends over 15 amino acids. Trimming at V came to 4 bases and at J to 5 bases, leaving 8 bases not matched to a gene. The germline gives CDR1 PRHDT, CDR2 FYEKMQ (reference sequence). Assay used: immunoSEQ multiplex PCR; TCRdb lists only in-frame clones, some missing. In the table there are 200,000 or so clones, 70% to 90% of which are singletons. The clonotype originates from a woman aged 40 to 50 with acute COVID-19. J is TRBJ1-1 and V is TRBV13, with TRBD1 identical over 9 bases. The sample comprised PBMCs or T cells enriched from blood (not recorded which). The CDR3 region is CASSWYRGPKTEAFF. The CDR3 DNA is TGTGCCAGCAGCTGGTACAGGGGGCCGAAGACTGAAGCTTTCTTT.